This TCR beta chain originates from a study of shared clonotypes between healthy human individuals. The study, taken as a whole, reports: A reduction in generation probabilities was seen for non-shared clonotypes relative to those shared by all four donors.

About this clone: Antigen unknown.

Data came from immunoSEQ multiplex PCR; TCRdb stores just in-frame clones and leaves some out. The data contain a few million clones, around nine tenths of them singletons. Donors, without exception, were Caucasian adults residing in Nashville, Tennessee. Source material: naive CD4+ T cells sorted from blood. The subset denotes: CD45RA+ positively selected. The sequence came from a man aged 18 to 30 in good health.

The CDR3 protein is CASSQGGTEAFF. The DNA for the CDR3 is TGTGCCAGCAGCCAAGGGGGCACTGAAGCTTTCTTT. The rearrangement links TRBV5-5 to TRBJ1-1, with TRBD1 as a possible D gene (6 bases). V shed 4 bases and J shed 4 bases, with 8 bases lying between them. CDR3 length: 12 residues. Germline V CDR1 and CDR2: SGHKS, YYEKEE (reference sequence). Drawing the rest from reference TRBV5-5 and TRBJ1-1, the complete variable domain is DAGVTQSPTHLIKTRGQQVTLRCSPISGHKSVSWYQQVLGQGPQFIFQYYEKEERGRGNFPDRFSARQFPNYSSELNVNALLLGDSALYLCASSQGGTEAFFGQGTRLTVV.